This section outlines one TCR beta chain sequence together with its context. Its target is unknown. V shed 2 bases and J 4 bases; nucleotides not matched to a gene: 4. CDR3 length: 14 amino acids. Germline CDR1 GTSNPN, CDR2 SVGIG (reference sequence). The data were obtained in a study of T cells in Graves' hyperthyroidism and ophthalmopathy. Points from the study as a whole: Ophthalmopathy, which appeared later, was predicted by the model a median around 6 months before onset.

Using RNA transcripts as the source, TCR beta CDR3 regions were amplified. The primer set for the first-round RT-PCR of the TCR CDR3 was HTBI. TCRdb reanalysed the multiplex PCR reads using MiXCR and keeps one entry per CDR3 protein. Among 500,000 to 600,000 distinct CDR3 sequences listed, 46% were seen once. This chain links TRBV30 with TRBJ1-4; TRBD1 matches at 7 bases. The TCR sequence derives from an adult woman with Graves' disease, either hyperthyroidism or ophthalmopathy (not recorded which). Source material: peripheral blood or thyroid tissue (not recorded which). The CDR3 DNA sequence: TGTGCCTGGAGTCAGACAGGGCTTAATGAAAAACTGTTTTTT. This encodes CAWSQTGLNEKLFF.